The rows below give T cell receptor beta chains drawn from one sample of a study of T cell repertoires in cytomegalovirus infection. These receptors' antigens are unknown. TCRdb recomputed calls from the reads with MiXCR, one row per CDR3 protein. The table includes around 800,000 distinct CDR3 sequences, approximately 32% detected once. The specimen was cultured CD8+ T cells from PBMCs, collected from culture after CMV antigen stimulation. The receptor set was obtained from a human donor in good health (CMV status not recorded). Some clones in this sample may be carry-over from other donors' samples. Each CDR3 is given with its conserved first and last residue. The D gene is left open where the match is weak. Size values are once, few and many counts, or a class for expanded clones, and some rows have none.

j_call clone_size v_call d_call cdr3_nt cdr3_aa
TRBJ1-1 . TRBV10-2 . TGCGCCAGCAGTGAGTCGGAGACTGAAGCTTTCTTT CASSESETEAFF
TRBJ1-1 many TRBV7-3 TRBD1 TGTGCCAGCAGCAATTCATCGACAGGGAGTTCGGGGGACACTGAAGCTTTCTTT CASSNSSTGSSGDTEAFF
TRBJ2-4 few TRBV28 . TGTGCCAGCAGTTTATCGCAACGGTTCATAGCCAAAAACATTCAGTACTTC CASSLSQRFIAKNIQYF
TRBJ2-3 few TRBV27 . TGTGCCAGCTCTTTGGGGATGAGCACAGATACGCAGTATTTT CASSLGMSTDTQYF
TRBJ2-2 . TRBV11-3 . TGTGCCAGTCAGACCGGGTCCGGGGAGCTGTTTTTT CASQTGSGELFF
TRBJ1-2 . TRBV9 . TGTGCCAGCAGCGTAGAGGGGACAATAACTTATGGCTACACCTTC CASSVEGTITYGYTF
TRBJ1-1 . TRBV6-2/TRBV6-3 TRBD1 TGTGCCAGCAACACAGGGGGGCCGAACACTGAAGCTTTCTTT CASNTGGPNTEAFF
TRBJ2-1 . TRBV27 . TGTGCCAACAGTCCCCAGTTTTGGGGGAGCTCCTACAATGAGCAGTTCTTC CANSPQFWGSSYNEQFF
TRBJ2-1 . TRBV19 . TGTGCCATTGGGGAGGGGGGCTCCTACAATGAGCAGTTCTTC CAIGEGGSYNEQFF
TRBJ2-3 few TRBV4-3 . TGCGCCAGCAGCCCTACTCAGGGTACGCAGTATTTT CASSPTQGTQYF
TRBJ1-1 . TRBV7-6 . TGTGCCGGCAGCCTCCCGGGCGATGTGGCTTTCTTT CAGSLPGDVAFF
TRBJ2-7 few TRBV5-4 . TGTGCCAGCAGCGCCCGGGGCCTGGGAAGCTCCTACGAGCAGTACTTC CASSARGLGSSYEQYF
TRBJ1-1 few TRBV4-1 TRBD1 TGCGCCAGCAGCCCTAGGACAGGGCTCGGCATGAACACTGAAGCTTTCTTT CASSPRTGLGMNTEAFF
TRBJ2-1 few TRBV7-9 . TGTGCCAGCAGCTTATTGGGACTGGGGTACAATGAGCAGTTCTTC CASSLLGLGYNEQFF
TRBJ2-1 many TRBV7-9 . TGTGCCAGCACCGGGGACAATATTAACTACAATGAGCAGTTCTTC CASTGDNINYNEQFF
TRBJ2-7 few TRBV19 TRBD1 TGTGCCAGTTTGGACAGGGCCCTGGACGAGCAGTACTTC CASLDRALDEQYF
TRBJ2-1 . TRBV6-2/TRBV6-3 TRBD2 TGTGCCAGCAGCAAAACTAGCGGGGGGAAGGACAATGAGCAGTTCTTC CASSKTSGGKDNEQFF
TRBJ1-1 . TRBV7-6 . TGTGCCAGCAGCCCGGTACAGGGCATGGACACTGAAGCTTTCTTT CASSPVQGMDTEAFF
TRBJ2-1 . TRBV15 . TGTGCCACCAGCACGGCTAGGGCCTACAATGAGCAGTTCTTC CATSTARAYNEQFF
TRBJ2-5 few TRBV12-5 . TGTGCTAGTGGTTTGGGCGGTGGGGTGGGTCAAGAGACCCAGTACTTC CASGLGGGVGQETQYF
TRBJ2-5 few TRBV6-5 . TGTGCCAGCAGTTGGGGACTCCTCCAAGAGACCCAGTACTTC CASSWGLLQETQYF
TRBJ2-7 few TRBV12-5 . TGTGCTAGTGGTTCCACAGACCTCCCAGTCGGCGAGCAGTACTTC CASGSTDLPVGEQYF
TRBJ2-2 many TRBV7-2 . TGTGCCAGCAGCTTAACAAACACCGGGGAGCTGTTTTTT CASSLTNTGELFF
TRBJ1-1 few TRBV4-2 . TGTGCCAGCAGCCAACCTAGAGGATTCTTGGACACTGAAGCTTTCTTT CASSQPRGFLDTEAFF
TRBJ2-6 few TRBV6-5 . TGTGCCAGCAGACAGACAGCCGCGCCTCTGGGTTTCGTCCTGACTTTC CASRQTAAPLGFVLTF
TRBJ2-3 . TRBV7-6 TRBD2 TGTGCCAGCAGCCCGATAGCGGGGGGGTCCACAGATACGCAGTATTTT CASSPIAGGSTDTQYF
TRBJ1-1 few TRBV19 . TGTGCCAGTAGTATGATAGGGGCGGTGGTGAACACTGAAGCTTTCTTT CASSMIGAVVNTEAFF
TRBJ1-1 few TRBV20-1 . TGCAGTGCTCCCCACGGGAACACTGAAGCTTTCTTT CSAPHGNTEAFF
TRBJ2-5 many TRBV7-9 . TGTGCCAGCAGCCCCGCGCGGAGGGAACAAGAGACCCAGTACTTC CASSPARREQETQYF
TRBJ1-2 . TRBV6-5 TRBD1 TGTGCCAGCAGTTACTGGGACAGGGGGCGAAGGGACTATGGCTACACCTTC CASSYWDRGRRDYGYTF
TRBJ2-7 few TRBV4-1 . TGCGCCAGCAGCCAAGAGACAGTATCCTCCTACGAGCAGTACTTC CASSQETVSSYEQYF
TRBJ2-1 . TRBV5-4 . TGTGCCAGCGCGGGGGCAGGCAATGAGCAGTTCTTC CASAGAGNEQFF
TRBJ2-1 few TRBV2 TRBD2 TGTGCCAGCACTCGTCCAAGCGGGGGGTACAATGAGCAGTTCTTC CASTRPSGGYNEQFF
TRBJ2-1 few TRBV20-1 . TGCAGTGCTGGGTGGGGAGACAATGAGCAGTTCTTC CSAGWGDNEQFF
TRBJ2-3 few TRBV4-3 . TGCGCCAGCAGCCAAGATCGGCTAGCAGCAGTTGCGCAGTATTTT CASSQDRLAAVAQYF
TRBJ1-6 many TRBV6-5 TRBD1 TGTGCCAGCAGTTACGACAGGGGGAATTCACCCCTCCACTTT CASSYDRGNSPLHF
TRBJ2-5 . TRBV11-2 . TGTGCCAGTACGGGTGTTCAAGAGACCCAGTACTTC CASTGVQETQYF
TRBJ2-5 . TRBV7-9 . TGTGCCAGCAGCTTAGACGCCGTAGAGACCCAGTACTTC CASSLDAVETQYF
TRBJ2-5 few TRBV6-2/TRBV6-3 . TGTGCCAGCAGTTTTCTAGCGCCGGTAAAAGAGACCCAGTACTTC CASSFLAPVKETQYF
TRBJ1-2 few TRBV6-1 . TGTGCCAGCAGTGAAATCCCGGCGAGCGGCTACACCTTC CASSEIPASGYTF
TRBJ2-1 . TRBV27 . TGTGCCAGCAGTAAGGTTCCAAGCTCCTACAATGAGCAGTTCTTC CASSKVPSSYNEQFF
TRBJ2-1 many TRBV29-1 . TGCAGCGTTGAACTTGGGAGATCGCCGAATGAGCAGTTCTTC CSVELGRSPNEQFF
TRBJ1-3 once TRBV27 . TGTGCCAGCAGTTTGACGGCCAGCTCTGGAAACACCATATATTTT CASSLTASSGNTIYF
TRBJ2-7 few TRBV6-1 . TGTGCCAGCAGAGAGTACGAGCAGTACTTC CASREYEQYF
TRBJ2-5 many TRBV7-8 . TGTGCCAGCACCGAACGGGGTGAGGAGGAGACCCAGTACTTC CASTERGEEETQYF
TRBJ2-2 . TRBV7-6 TRBD1 TGTGCTAGCAGCTTAGCGCTAGGGGGACAGAGTAACACCGGGGAGCTGTTTTTT CASSLALGGQSNTGELFF
TRBJ2-5 . TRBV6-1 . TGTGCCAGCAGTGAAGTAGGGGCGGAGACCCAGTACTTC CASSEVGAETQYF
TRBJ1-5 . TRBV4-1 . TGCGCCAGCAGCCAAGACACCCTTCAGCCCCAGCATTTT CASSQDTLQPQHF